The text below deals with one T cell receptor (beta chain). The antigen remains unidentified. Documented time point: 10-day in vitro stimulation with candidate neoantigen peptide 4. This sample is part of a study of PD-1 blockade in mismatch repair-deficient tumors. Trimming pared 7 bases from V and 1 base from J, leaving 7 bases between. Germline CDR1 SQVTM, CDR2 ANQGSEA. This CDR3 spans 11 amino acids. Sequenced by immunoSEQ multiplex PCR; TCRdb stores in-frame clones only, minus some. The table lists more than 11,000 clones, 80% to 85% of them singletons. Material: cells cultured in vitro, obtained from a patient treated with pembrolizumab. V and J are TRBV29-1 and TRBJ1-1; no definite D call. The source of this sequence is an adult with mismatch repair-deficient cancer. The CDR3 nucleotides read TGCAGCGCGTGGCGGAACACTGAAGCTTTCTTT. This sequence encodes CSAWRNTEAFF.